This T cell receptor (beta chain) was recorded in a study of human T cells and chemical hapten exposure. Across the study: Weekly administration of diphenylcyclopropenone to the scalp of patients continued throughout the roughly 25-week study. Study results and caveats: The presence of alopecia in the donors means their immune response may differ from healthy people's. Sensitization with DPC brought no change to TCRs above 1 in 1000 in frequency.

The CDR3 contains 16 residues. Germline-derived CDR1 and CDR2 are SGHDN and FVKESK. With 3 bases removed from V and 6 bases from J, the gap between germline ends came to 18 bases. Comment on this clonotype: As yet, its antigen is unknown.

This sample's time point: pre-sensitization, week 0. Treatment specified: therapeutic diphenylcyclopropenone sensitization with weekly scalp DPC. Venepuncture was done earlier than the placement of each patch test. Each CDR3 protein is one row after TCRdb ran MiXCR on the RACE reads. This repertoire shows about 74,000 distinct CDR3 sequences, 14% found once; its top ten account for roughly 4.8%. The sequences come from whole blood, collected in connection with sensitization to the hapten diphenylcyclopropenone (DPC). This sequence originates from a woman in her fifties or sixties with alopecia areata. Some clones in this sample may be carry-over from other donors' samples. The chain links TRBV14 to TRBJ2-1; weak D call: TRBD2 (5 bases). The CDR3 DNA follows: TGTGCCAGCAGCCATCTCACTAGGGTCACGGCCAATGAGCAGTTCTTC. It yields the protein CASSHLTRVTANEQFF.